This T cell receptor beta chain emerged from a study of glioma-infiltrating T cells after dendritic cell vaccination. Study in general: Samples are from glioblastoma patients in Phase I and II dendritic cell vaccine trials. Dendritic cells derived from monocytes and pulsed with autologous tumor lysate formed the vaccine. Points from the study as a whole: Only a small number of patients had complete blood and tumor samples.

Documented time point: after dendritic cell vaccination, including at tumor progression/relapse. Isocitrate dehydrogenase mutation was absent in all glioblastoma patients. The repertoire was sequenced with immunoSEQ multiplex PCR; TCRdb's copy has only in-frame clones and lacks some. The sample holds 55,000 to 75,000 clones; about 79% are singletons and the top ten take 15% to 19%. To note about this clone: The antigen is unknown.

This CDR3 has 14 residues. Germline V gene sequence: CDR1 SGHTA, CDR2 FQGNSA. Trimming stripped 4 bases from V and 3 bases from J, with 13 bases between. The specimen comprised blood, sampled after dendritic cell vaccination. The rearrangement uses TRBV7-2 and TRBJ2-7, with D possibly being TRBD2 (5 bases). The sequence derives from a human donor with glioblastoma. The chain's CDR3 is CASSSGLSNYEQYF. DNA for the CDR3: TGTGCCAGCAGCTCCGGACTGTCAAACTACGAGCAGTACTTC.